This TCR beta chain was sequenced for a study of shared clonotypes between healthy human individuals. Splitting of CD4+ cells produced CD45RA+ naive and CD45RA-negative memory subsets. The method was immunoSEQ multiplex PCR; TCRdb's version includes in-frame clones alone and lacks a portion of them. The sample yields 2,500,000 or so clones, 92% seen once. This clonotype originated in a man in his late teens or twenties in good health. Some clones in this sample may be carry-over from other donors' samples. The sequencing input was naive CD4+ T cells from PBMCs. The subset is: CD45RA+ positively selected.

CDR3 nucleotides: TGTGCCAGCAGCTTGAGACTAGCGGGTGTAGAGACCCAGTACTTC. Amino acid sequence: CASSLRLAGVETQYF. V usage is TRBV7-2 and J usage is TRBJ2-5, with 10 bases that match TRBD2. The V gene's germline CDR1 is SGHTA and CDR2 FQGNSA. CDR3 length equals 15 residues. Trimming at V came to 3 bases and at J to 4 bases, leaving 5 bases not matched to a gene.